The 29 T cell receptor beta chains below come from one sample, sequenced in a study of T cells after yellow fever vaccination. TCRdb reanalysed the 5' RACE reads using MiXCR and keeps one entry per CDR3 protein. The sample has hundreds of thousands of distinct CDR3 sequences, roughly an eighth seen once. Sequenced material: PBMCs, taken on the day of the yellow fever booster vaccination. Receptor source: a man aged 30 to 39 who received the YFV17D yellow fever vaccine.

The table lists this clonotype with a few counts. The genes are TRBV9 and TRBJ2-5, with D unclear. Per germline, CDR1 SGDLS and CDR2 YYNGEE. The CDR3 consists of 13 residues. V lost 1 base to trimming and J lost 3 bases, with 7 bases between them. Here the CDR3 reads CASSVNPEETQYF. The CDR3 nucleotides read TGTGCCAGCAGCGTAAACCCAGAAGAGACCCAGTACTTC.

The rearrangement links TRBV5-1 to TRBJ2-7, with a weak D call TRBD2 (6 bases). The V and J ends lost 4 bases and 3 bases respectively, with 14 bases between them. The CDR3 length is 14 residues. Germline lookup yields CDR1 SGHRS and CDR2 YFSETQ. The DNA of the CDR3 is TGCGCCAGCAGCAACCCCCGGCGGGGCTACGAGCAGTACTTC. Translating gives CASSNPRRGYEQYF.

This clonotype has a handful of counts. This chain joins TRBV11-2 and TRBJ2-7; tentatively, D is TRBD1 (6 bases). Germline CDR1 SGHAT, CDR2 FQNNGV. Trimming cost V 1 base and J 5 bases, with 12 bases left between them. This CDR3 comprises 14 residues. This chain's CDR3 is CASSLVSGVDEQYF. CDR3 bases: TGTGCCAGCAGCTTAGTATCAGGGGTCGACGAGCAGTACTTC.

This clonotype was seen repeatedly, ten times or more. The chain combines TRBV12-3 or TRBV12-4 with TRBJ2-4; D may be TRBD2 (6 bases). CDR3 length: 12 amino acids. The germline V and J ends were trimmed by 3 bases and 6 bases, with 6 bases remaining between them. CDR3 sequence reads: CASSLEGNIQYF. The CDR3 bases are TGTGCCAGCAGTTTGGAGGGAAACATTCAGTACTTC.

The table lists this clonotype with a few counts. The DNA for the CDR3 is TGCGCCAGCAGCCCCTCCGGGACAAAGACAGATACGCAGTATTTT. Encoded protein: CASSPSGTKTDTQYF. This chain connects TRBV4-3 to TRBJ2-3; tentative D call: TRBD1 (6 bases). Trimming pared 4 bases from V and 3 bases from J, leaving 14 bases between. The V gene's germline CDR1 is LGHNA and CDR2 YSLEER. There are 15 residues in the CDR3.

The chain links TRBV5-1 to TRBJ2-1, with 9 nucleotides matching TRBD1. V trimming: 2 bases; J trimming: 6 bases; junction bases outside the gene matches: 3. Germline loops: CDR1 SGHRS, CDR2 YFSETQ. The CDR3 is made up of 14 amino acids. The DNA for the CDR3 is TGCGCCAGCAGCTTCGGGACAGGGTCCAATGAGCAGTTCTTC. Translating gives CASSFGTGSNEQFF.

The genes are TRBV5-1 and TRBJ2-1, with D uncertain. This CDR3 has 15 amino acids. Germline assignment: CDR1 SGHRS and CDR2 YFSETQ. V was trimmed by 7 bases and J by 3 bases, leaving 17 bases between them. Here the CDR3 reads CASCKTPWDYNEQFF. The CDR3 DNA reads TGCGCCAGCTGCAAGACCCCGTGGGACTACAATGAGCAGTTCTTC. Based on the CDR3 plus reference TRBV5-1 and TRBJ2-1, the full variable domain is KAGVTQTPRYLIKTRGQQVTLSCSPISGHRSVSWYQQTPGQGLQFLFEYFSETQRNKGNFPGRFSGRQFSNSRSEMNVSTLELGDSALYLCASCKTPWDYNEQFFGPGTRLTVL.

The chain employs TRBV20-1 and TRBJ1-1; the match to TRBD1 covers 8 bases. Unmatched junction bases numbered 8, after V lost 0 bases and J lost 5 bases. Germline CDR1 is DFQATT and CDR2 is SNEGSKA (reference sequence). This CDR3 spans 15 amino acids. CDR3 DNA sequence: TGCAGTGCTAGAGATATGGGACAGGAGGTAACTGAAGCTTTCTTT. Protein sequence: CSARDMGQEVTEAFF.

CDR3 nucleotide sequence: TGTGCCCGTGCGGGGACAGTCTACGAGCAGTACTTC. This gives the protein CARAGTVYEQYF. The chain has TRBV14 and TRBJ2-7; weak D call: TRBD1 (7 bases). Germline V CDR1 and CDR2: SGHDN, FVKESK. V gave up 11 bases and J gave up 3 bases, with 14 bases separating them. There are 12 residues in the CDR3.

V gene TRBV20-1 combines with J gene TRBJ2-1; 8 nucleotides align to TRBD2. J was trimmed by 6 bases and V by 5 bases; bases with no gene match: 9. The CDR3 covers 14 residues. Germline V gene sequence: CDR1 DFQATT, CDR2 SNEGSKA (reference sequence). The CDR3 sequence is CSAEAGVTGNEQFF. The CDR3, as DNA: TGCAGTGCTGAAGCGGGAGTCACGGGCAATGAGCAGTTCTTC.

The chain carries TRBV3-1 and TRBJ1-2; D is unresolved. Germline values: CDR1 LGHDT, CDR2 YNNKEL (reference sequence). V lost 3 bases and J 4 bases, leaving 15 bases between the germline ends. The CDR3 spans 15 residues. CDR3 coding DNA: TGTGCCAGCAGCCATGGCCAGCCACACCTCTATGGCTACACCTTC. It codes for CASSHGQPHLYGYTF.

This clonotype was detected a few times. This chain links TRBV5-1 with TRBJ2-3; maybe TRBD2 (5 bases). Trimming stripped 4 bases from V and 3 bases from J, with 18 bases between. The CDR3 has 16 residues. CDR1 and CDR2 from the germline V gene are SGHRS and YFSETQ. DNA for the CDR3: TGCGCCAGCAGCGCGATCGCCCGCACGGGGACAGATACGCAGTATTTT. Its protein product is CASSAIARTGTDTQYF.

This clonotype was counted ten times or more. The chain recombines TRBV5-1 with TRBJ2-7; tentatively, D is TRBD2 (5 bases). The CDR3 sequence is 13 residues long. Germline CDR1 SGHRS, CDR2 YFSETQ. The V end was cut by 5 bases, the J end by 5 bases, with 14 bases between. The CDR3 sequence: CASRVGSINEQYF. The DNA for the CDR3 is TGCGCCAGCAGGGTAGGGAGTATCAACGAGCAGTACTTC.

This clonotype was counted between two and nine times. The J gene is TRBJ2-5, the V gene TRBV10-3, with D tentatively TRBD2 (5 bases). CDR1 and CDR2 (germline): ENHRY, SYGVKD. The CDR3 is made up of 14 amino acids. With 3 bases removed from V and 4 bases from J, the gap between germline ends came to 12 bases. CDR3 bases: TGTGCCATCAGTGACGGGGTGGTTACAGAGACCCAGTACTTC. Amino acid sequence: CAISDGVVTETQYF.

Comments on this clonotype: This may arise from a read error, as a much more abundant clone is one base away. V usage is TRBV11-2 and J usage is TRBJ2-3; the D call may be TRBD1 or TRBD2 (5 bases each). Trimming removed 2 bases from V and 2 bases from J, with 11 bases in between. The germline gives CDR1 SGHAT, CDR2 FQNNGV. The CDR3 loop spans 15 amino acids. For the CDR3, the DNA is TGTGCCAGCAGCTTATGGGGCGGGTTCACAGATACGCAGTATTTT. This gives the protein CASSLWGGFTDTQYF.

V usage is TRBV6-2 or TRBV6-3 and J usage is TRBJ2-1; TRBD2 agrees at 11 bases. V gave up 6 bases and J gave up 6 bases; unmatched junction bases: 7. CDR3 size: 15 residues. Germline CDR1 reads MNHEY; CDR2 reads SVGEGT. CDR3 DNA: TGTGCCAGCAGCCCCCCGGGACTAGCGGCCAATGAGCAGTTCTTC. Translating gives CASSPPGLAANEQFF.

The gene calls are TRBV3-1 and TRBJ2-7, with 7 bases aligning to TRBD1. CDR1 is LGHDT, CDR2 YNNKEL, per germline (reference sequence). The CDR3 has 15 amino acids. V lost 1 base and J lost 5; bases outside the gene matches: 8. CDR3 amino acids: CASSQVTGYSNEQYF. The CDR3, as DNA: TGTGCCAGCAGCCAAGTGACAGGGTATTCGAACGAGCAGTACTTC.

This clonotype was seen many times. V and J are TRBV5-6 and TRBJ1-5; D gene uncertain. This CDR3 has 15 residues. Germline CDR1 reads SGHDT; CDR2 reads YYEEEE. V lost 0 bases to trimming and J lost 0 bases, with 7 bases between them. CDR3: CASSLGGYSNQPQHF. CDR3 DNA: TGTGCCAGCAGCTTGGGAGGCTATAGCAATCAGCCCCAGCATTTT.

This clonotype came up a few times. The chain couples TRBV6-1 to TRBJ2-3; D assignment may be TRBD1 or TRBD2 (7 bases each). The CDR3 is 14 residues long. CDR1 is MNHNS, CDR2 SASEGT, per germline. V lost 6 bases to trimming and J lost 3 bases, with 13 bases between them. The CDR3: CASSRAGQTDTQYF. The CDR3 bases are TGTGCCAGCAGCCGAGCGGGACAGACAGATACGCAGTATTTT.

This clonotype has a handful of counts. V is TRBV27 and J is TRBJ2-5; D is undetermined. The germline gives CDR1 MNHEY, CDR2 SMNVEV (reference sequence). Trimming cost V 1 base and J 4 bases, with 13 bases left between them. The CDR3 sequence is 15 residues long. The CDR3: CASSLYGHLGETQYF. The CDR3, as DNA: TGTGCCAGCAGTTTATATGGGCACCTCGGAGAGACCCAGTACTTC.

The chain has TRBV27 and TRBJ2-5; D may be TRBD1 (6 bases). Trimming took off 7 bases at V and 7 bases at J, with 13 bases between the two ends. The CDR3 covers 12 residues. From germline, CDR1 is MNHEY and CDR2 SMNVEV (reference sequence). The CDR3 DNA reads TGTGCCAGCATGATGACAGGCGGGACCCAGTACTTC. Residues: CASMMTGGTQYF.

This clonotype showed up just once. V gene TRBV25-1 combines with J gene TRBJ2-2; perhaps D is TRBD1 or TRBD2 (5 bases each). Trimming removed 8 bases from V and 0 bases from J, with 19 bases in between. Germline loops: CDR1 MGHDK, CDR2 SYGVNS. This CDR3 comprises 17 residues. This CDR3 reads CASGPGLLGSNTGELFF. In nucleotides, the CDR3 is TGTGCCAGCGGCCCGGGGCTCCTCGGGTCGAACACCGGGGAGCTGTTTTTT.

The J gene is TRBJ2-3, the V gene TRBV20-1, with D possibly being TRBD1 (6 bases). The length of the CDR3 is 12 residues. The germline V and J ends were trimmed by 5 bases and 6 bases, with 12 bases remaining between them. Germline lookup yields CDR1 DFQATT and CDR2 SNEGSKA (reference sequence). The CDR3 region has the DNA TGCAGTGCTGCCGGACAGACGGATACGCAGTATTTT. This encodes CSAAGQTDTQYF.

This clonotype came up many times. V and J are TRBV5-1 and TRBJ1-1; no definite D call. Trimming pared 4 bases from V and 3 bases from J, leaving 4 bases between. The CDR3 covers 11 residues. Germline values: CDR1 SGHRS, CDR2 YFSETQ. The CDR3 protein is CASSPDTEAFF. DNA of the CDR3: TGCGCCAGCAGCCCAGACACTGAAGCTTTCTTT.

The J gene is TRBJ1-2, the V gene TRBV9; the D gene is possibly TRBD1 (5 bases). The CDR3 totals 14 residues. V was pared by 4 bases and J by 4 bases, with 14 bases between. In germline, CDR1 is SGDLS, CDR2 YYNGEE. The CDR3 loop is CASSPRQFTYGYTF. The CDR3 bases are TGTGCCAGCAGCCCTCGACAGTTTACCTATGGCTACACCTTC.

This chain uses TRBV12-3 or TRBV12-4 with TRBJ1-5; D is unclear. V shed 3 bases and J shed 7 bases, with 10 bases lying between them. This CDR3 has 13 amino acids. CDR3 DNA: TGTGCCAGCAGTTTGACCCGGAGCCAGCCCCAGCATTTT. Translation gives CASSLTRSQPQHF.

This clonotype showed up just a few times. This rearrangement joins TRBV6-5 to TRBJ2-1; 8 nucleotides line up with TRBD1. The J segment lost 6 bases and the V segment lost 2 bases, leaving 6 bases of the junction unmatched. The CDR3 runs to 15 residues. Germline V gives CDR1 MNHEY, CDR2 SVGAGI. CDR3 residues: CASSYRADRANEQFF. The CDR3 bases are TGTGCCAGCAGTTACCGTGCGGACAGGGCCAATGAGCAGTTCTTC.

Only a few counts were recorded for this clonotype. This chain links TRBV5-1 with TRBJ1-1; D might be TRBD1 (5 bases). CDR3 length equals 13 residues. Germline values: CDR1 SGHRS, CDR2 YFSETQ. The V and J ends lost 5 bases and 4 bases respectively, with 12 bases between them. The chain's CDR3 is CASSDSVATEAFF. CDR3 in DNA: TGCGCCAGCAGTGACAGTGTGGCCACTGAAGCTTTCTTT. Full variable domain (outside the CDR3, taken from reference TRBV5-1 and TRBJ1-1): KAGVTQTPRYLIKTRGQQVTLSCSPISGHRSVSWYQQTPGQGLQFLFEYFSETQRNKGNFPGRFSGRQFSNSRSEMNVSTLELGDSALYLCASSDSVATEAFFGQGTRLTVV.

V usage is TRBV4-3 and J usage is TRBJ2-7; D might be TRBD1 (6 bases). The germline V gene has CDR1 LGHNA and CDR2 YSLEER. V lost 4 bases and J lost 2, with 21 bases in between. CDR3 length equals 17 residues. CDR3 DNA sequence: TGCGCCAGCAGCCCAACATTACAGGGTCCTGGGGCCTACGAGCAGTACTTC. Translated: CASSPTLQGPGAYEQYF.